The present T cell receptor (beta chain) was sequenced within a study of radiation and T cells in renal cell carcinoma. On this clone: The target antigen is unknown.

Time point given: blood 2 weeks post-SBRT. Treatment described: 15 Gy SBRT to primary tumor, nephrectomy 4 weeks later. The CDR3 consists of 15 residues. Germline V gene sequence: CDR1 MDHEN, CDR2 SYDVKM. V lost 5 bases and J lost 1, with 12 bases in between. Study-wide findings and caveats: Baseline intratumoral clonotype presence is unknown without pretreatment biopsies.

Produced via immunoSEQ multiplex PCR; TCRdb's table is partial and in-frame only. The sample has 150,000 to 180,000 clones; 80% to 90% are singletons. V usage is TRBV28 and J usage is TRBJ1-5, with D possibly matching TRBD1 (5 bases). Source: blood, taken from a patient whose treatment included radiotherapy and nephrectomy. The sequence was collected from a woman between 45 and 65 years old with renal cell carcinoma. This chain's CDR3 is CASSRPRASNQPQHF. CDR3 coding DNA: TGTGCCAGCAGTCGACCCAGGGCAAGCAATCAGCCCCAGCATTTT.